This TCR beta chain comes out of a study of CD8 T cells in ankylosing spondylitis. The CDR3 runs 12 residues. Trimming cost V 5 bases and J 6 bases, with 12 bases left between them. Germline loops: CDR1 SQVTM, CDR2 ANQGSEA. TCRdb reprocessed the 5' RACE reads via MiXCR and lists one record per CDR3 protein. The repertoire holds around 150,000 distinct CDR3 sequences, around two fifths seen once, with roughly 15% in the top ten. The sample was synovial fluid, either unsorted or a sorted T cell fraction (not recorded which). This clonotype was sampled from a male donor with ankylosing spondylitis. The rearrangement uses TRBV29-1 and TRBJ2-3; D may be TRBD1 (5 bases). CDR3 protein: CSVCQGTDTQYF. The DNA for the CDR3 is TGCAGCGTTTGCCAGGGAACCGATACGCAGTATTTT.